This T cell receptor beta chain stems from a study of blood T cell dynamics during melanoma immunotherapy. Regarding time point: pre-treatment baseline. Response was assessed by RECIST 1.1 at 12 weeks, except a couple of rapid progressors. Clones were sequenced by immunoSEQ multiplex PCR, and TCRdb holds only the in-frame ones, with some missing. Among about 17,000 clones, 65% to 90% were seen once, and the ten largest hold roughly 8%. Germline CDR1 is SGHRS and CDR2 is YFSETQ. V lost 4 bases to trimming and J lost 4 bases, with 12 bases between them. This CDR3 is 13 amino acids long. This clonotype was sampled from a human donor with melanoma. This chain links TRBV5-1 with TRBJ2-7; D perhaps matches TRBD1 (6 bases). Source: blood, taken from a patient treated with checkpoint blockade. Here the CDR3 DNA reads TGCGCCAGCAGCACCGGGACAAGTTACGAGCAGTACTTC. Encoded protein: CASSTGTSYEQYF. Variable domain in full (rest from reference TRBV5-1 and TRBJ2-7): KAGVTQTPRYLIKTRGQQVTLSCSPISGHRSVSWYQQTPGQGLQFLFEYFSETQRNKGNFPGRFSGRQFSNSRSEMNVSTLELGDSALYLCASSTGTSYEQYFGPGTRLTVT.